This TCR beta chain comes out of a study of blood T cell repertoires in COVID-19. Study information: COVID-19 samples, acute and convalescent, were from the United States, Italy and Spain.

The V segment lost 5 bases and the J segment 3 bases; nucleotides outside the gene matches: 21. Germline V CDR1 and CDR2: SGHRS, YFSETQ. The CDR3 spans 20 residues. Original methodology: By means of reference gene primer amplification, nucleated cell counts were estimated. The table came from immunoSEQ multiplex PCR; TCRdb's copy has only in-frame clones and leaves some out. The DNA gave D and trimming, while V, J and clone size come from that table. The sample yields about 320,000 clones, about nine tenths seen once. All enrollees were roughly 18 to 95 years old and from approximately 24 US areas. The sample consisted of PBMCs or T cells enriched from blood (not recorded which). This chain connects TRBV5-1 to TRBJ1-5; TRBD1 agrees at 9 bases. The TCR was taken from a man aged 55 to 69 who had recovered from COVID-19. The CDR3 bases are TGCGCCAGCAGTCGTGTTCGTCAGTGGGGACAGGGATTGAACAATCAGCCCCAGCATTTT. Its protein product is CASSRVRQWGQGLNNQPQHF.